The TCR beta chain described here comes from a study of cytomegalovirus exposure and HLA in healthy donors. The overall study: As an earlier analysis found, about 179 million T cells yielded about 120 million unique TCR beta sequences. Study results and limitations: In vitro work confirmed that a few CMV-associated chains recognize CMV antigens. When a later analysis was performed, an Asian-associated ancestry cluster reportedly had fewer N-insertions than the roughly 700-donor mean.

The CDR3 sequence is 15 residues long. Trimming at V came to 2 bases and at J to 4 bases, leaving 3 bases not matched to a gene. Germline CDR1 SGHRS, CDR2 YFSETQ. It was with 60 Vbeta and 13 Jbeta primers that the PCR ran. Only in-frame clones appear in the TCRdb table, and some are missing; sequencing was by immunoSEQ multiplex PCR. Of 90,000 to 150,000 clones in the sample, roughly 63% were seen once. A note on this clone: Its specificity is not known.

This clonotype originated in a man aged 40-55 years in good health and CMV-seropositive. The chain employs TRBV5-1 and TRBJ1-4; the match to TRBD1 covers 9 bases. The sample was PBMCs. For the CDR3, the DNA is TGCGCCAGCAGCTTATTGGGACAGGGTAATGAAAAACTGTTTTTT. Residues: CASSLLGQGNEKLFF. The full variable domain, its missing parts supplied by reference TRBV5-1 and TRBJ1-4, is KAGVTQTPRYLIKTRGQQVTLSCSPISGHRSVSWYQQTPGQGLQFLFEYFSETQRNKGNFPGRFSGRQFSNSRSEMNVSTLELGDSALYLCASSLLGQGNEKLFFGSGTQLSVL.